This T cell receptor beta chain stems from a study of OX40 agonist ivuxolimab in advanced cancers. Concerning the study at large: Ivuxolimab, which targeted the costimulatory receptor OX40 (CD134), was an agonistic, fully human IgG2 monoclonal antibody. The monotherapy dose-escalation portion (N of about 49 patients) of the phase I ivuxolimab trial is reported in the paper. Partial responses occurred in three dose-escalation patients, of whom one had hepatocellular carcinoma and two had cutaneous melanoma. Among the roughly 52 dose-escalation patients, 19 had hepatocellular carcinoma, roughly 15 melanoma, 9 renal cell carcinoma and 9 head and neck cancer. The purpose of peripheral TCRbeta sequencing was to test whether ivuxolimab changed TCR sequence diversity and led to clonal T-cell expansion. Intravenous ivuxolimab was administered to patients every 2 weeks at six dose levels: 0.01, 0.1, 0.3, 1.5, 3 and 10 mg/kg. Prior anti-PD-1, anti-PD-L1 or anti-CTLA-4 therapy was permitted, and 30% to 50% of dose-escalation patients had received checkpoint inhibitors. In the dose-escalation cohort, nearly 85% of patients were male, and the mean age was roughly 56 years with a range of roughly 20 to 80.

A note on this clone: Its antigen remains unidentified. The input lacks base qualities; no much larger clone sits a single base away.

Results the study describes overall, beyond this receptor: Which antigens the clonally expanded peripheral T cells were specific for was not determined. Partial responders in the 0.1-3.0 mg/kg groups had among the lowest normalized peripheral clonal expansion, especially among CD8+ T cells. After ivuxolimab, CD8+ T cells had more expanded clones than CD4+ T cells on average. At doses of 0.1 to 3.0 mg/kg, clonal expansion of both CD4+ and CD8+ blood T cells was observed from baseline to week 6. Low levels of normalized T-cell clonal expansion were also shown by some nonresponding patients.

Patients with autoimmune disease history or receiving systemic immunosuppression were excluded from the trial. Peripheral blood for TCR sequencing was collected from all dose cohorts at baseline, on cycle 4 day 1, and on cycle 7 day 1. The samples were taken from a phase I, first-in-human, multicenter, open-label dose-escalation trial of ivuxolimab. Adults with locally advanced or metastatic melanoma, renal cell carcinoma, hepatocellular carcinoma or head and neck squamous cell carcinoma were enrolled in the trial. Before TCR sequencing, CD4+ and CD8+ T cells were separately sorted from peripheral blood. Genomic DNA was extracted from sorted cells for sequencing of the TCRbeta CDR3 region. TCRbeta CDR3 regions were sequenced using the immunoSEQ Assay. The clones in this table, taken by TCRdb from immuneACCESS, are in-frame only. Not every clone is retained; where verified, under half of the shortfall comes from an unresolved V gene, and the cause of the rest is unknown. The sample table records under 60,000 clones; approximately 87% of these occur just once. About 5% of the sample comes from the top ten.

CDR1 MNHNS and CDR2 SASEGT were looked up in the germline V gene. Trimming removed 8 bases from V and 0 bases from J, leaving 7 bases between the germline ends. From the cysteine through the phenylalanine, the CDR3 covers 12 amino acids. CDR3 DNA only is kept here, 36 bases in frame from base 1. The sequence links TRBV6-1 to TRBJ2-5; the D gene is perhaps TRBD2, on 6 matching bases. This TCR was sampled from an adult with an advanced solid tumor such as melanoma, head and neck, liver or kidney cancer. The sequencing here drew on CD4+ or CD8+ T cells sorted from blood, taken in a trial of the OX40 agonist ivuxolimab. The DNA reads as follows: TGTGCCAGCGGGGACTACCAAGAGACCCAGTACTTC. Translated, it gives CASGDYQETQYF.